This T cell receptor (beta chain) is from a study of blood T cells in healthy people across ages. Notes on the study in general: Greater diversity and more naive CD4+ cells were seen in long-lived donors than in aged donors.

On this clonotype: What it binds is not known.

It was with a sample-barcoded 5' primer and a J-beta primer mix that a second PCR of roughly 6 to 11 cycles was run. From the 5' RACE reads, TCRdb called clonotypes with MiXCR, one entry per CDR3 protein. The data show more than 650,000 distinct CDR3 sequences, about 20% seen once. A minimum of 7 million PBMCs was isolated per sample. V lost 2 bases to trimming and J lost 6 bases, with 10 bases between them. The V gene's germline CDR1 is MNHEY and CDR2 SVGEGT. The CDR3 runs 13 residues. The chain is built from TRBV6-2 or TRBV6-3 and TRBJ1-2; possibly TRBD1 for D (5 bases). Material: blood. The clonotype was recovered from a man in his sixties or seventies in good health. The CDR3 loop reads CASSYEKGNGYTF. CDR3 in DNA: TGTGCCAGCAGTTACGAGAAGGGGAATGGCTACACCTTC.